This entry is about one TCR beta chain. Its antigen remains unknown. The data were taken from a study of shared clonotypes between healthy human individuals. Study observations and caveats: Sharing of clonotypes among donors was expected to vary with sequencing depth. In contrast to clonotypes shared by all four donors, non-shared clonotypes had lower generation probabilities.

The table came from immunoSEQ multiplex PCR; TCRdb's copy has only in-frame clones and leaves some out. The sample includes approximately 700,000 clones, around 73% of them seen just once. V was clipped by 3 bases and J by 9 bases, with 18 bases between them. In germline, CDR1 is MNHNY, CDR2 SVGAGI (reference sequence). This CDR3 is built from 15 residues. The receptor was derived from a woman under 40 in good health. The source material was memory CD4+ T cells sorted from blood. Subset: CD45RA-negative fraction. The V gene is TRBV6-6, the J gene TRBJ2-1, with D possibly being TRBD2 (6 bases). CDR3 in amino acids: CASSYTSPVDGEQFF. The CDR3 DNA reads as TGTGCCAGCAGTTATACTAGCCCGGTGGACGGTGAGCAGTTCTTC.